The 22 T cell receptor beta chains presented below share a single source sample, sequenced in a study of T cell responses to AZD1222 COVID-19 vaccine. Data came from immunoSEQ multiplex PCR; TCRdb stores just in-frame clones and leaves some out. The sample records 150,000 to 200,000 clones, roughly 91% being singletons. The sequences come from peripheral blood, collected 28 days after the second AZD1222 dose. The receptors originated from an adult who received the AZD1222 COVID-19 vaccine.

The chain recombines TRBV19 with TRBJ1-3; D not certain. Trimming cost V 5 bases and J 0 bases, with 8 bases left between them. Germline V CDR1 and CDR2: LNHDA, SQIVND (reference sequence). The CDR3 consists of 14 residues. CDR3 coding DNA: TGTGCCAGTAGTCCGGTGAGCTCTGGAAACACCATATATTTT. Amino acid sequence: CASSPVSSGNTIYF.

This clone was seen a handful of times. The chain carries TRBV30 and TRBJ1-2, with TRBD1 identical over 11 bases. The V and J ends lost 5 bases and 6 bases, in that order; junction bases with no gene match: 8. The CDR3 sequence is 14 residues long. Germline CDR1 is GTSNPN and CDR2 is SVGIG (reference sequence). In DNA form, the CDR3 reads TGTGCCTGGGCGAGGGACAGGGGGGGCCATGGCTACACCTTC. Protein product: CAWARDRGGHGYTF.

V and J are TRBV7-6 and TRBJ1-1; the match to TRBD1 covers 8 bases. The CDR3 spans 16 residues. Germline-derived CDR1 and CDR2 are SGHVS and FNYEAQ. The V gene end was trimmed by 5 bases and the J gene end by 4 bases; junction bases not matched to a gene: 12. DNA of the CDR3: TGTGCCAGCAGCCCCCGACAGGGGATGGGCAGCACTGAAGCTTTCTTT. It yields the protein CASSPRQGMGSTEAFF.

This clone came up a few times. The rearrangement uses TRBV30 and TRBJ1-1; D gene unclear. Germline values: CDR1 GTSNPN, CDR2 SVGIG (reference sequence). V was clipped by 0 bases and J by 6 bases, with 20 bases between them. The CDR3 length is 16 residues. This chain's CDR3 is CAWSVSRVRGLPEAFF. DNA for the CDR3: TGTGCCTGGAGTGTAAGTCGTGTTCGGGGTCTCCCTGAAGCTTTCTTT.

This rearrangement joins TRBV25-1 to TRBJ2-7; a weak D match, TRBD2 (6 bases). This CDR3 is built from 16 residues. Trimming left V 3 bases short and J 0 bases short, with 15 bases between. The germline V gene encodes CDR1 MGHDK and CDR2 SYGVNS. CDR3 nucleotide sequence: TGTGCCAGCAGTGACCCCCGACTAGGGAGCTCCTACGAGCAGTACTTC. This translates into CASSDPRLGSSYEQYF.

This clone occurred once. The chain employs TRBV3-1 (or the pseudogene TRBV3-2) and TRBJ2-1, with a weak D call TRBD2 (5 bases). The CDR3 contains 13 residues. The V and J ends lost 0 bases and 12 bases respectively, with 12 bases between them. The germline V gene has CDR1 LGHDT and CDR2 YNNKEL (reference sequence). The CDR3 protein is CASSQDLASGQFF. The CDR3 nucleotides read TGTGCCAGCAGCCAAGATCTAGCTTCCGGGCAGTTCTTC.

This clone was picked up one time. This rearrangement joins TRBV5-1 to TRBJ2-3; 15 positions match TRBD2. V lost 3 bases to trimming and J lost 2 bases; unmatched junction nucleotides: 4. Germline values: CDR1 SGHRS, CDR2 YFSETQ. This CDR3 spans 17 amino acids. The CDR3 DNA reads as TGCGCCAGCAGCTCAGGACTAGCGGGGGGGGACACAGATACGCAGTATTTT. Translation gives CASSSGLAGGDTDTQYF.

The chain couples TRBV7-3 to TRBJ2-1; TRBD1 aligns across 12 bases. The germline V gene has CDR1 SGHTA and CDR2 FQGTGA. Losses at the gene ends were 5 bases for V and 2 bases for J; bases not matched to a gene: 13. The CDR3 loop spans 19 amino acids. CDR3 protein: CASSPWGTGGGMAYNEQFF. The CDR3 region has the DNA TGTGCCAGCAGCCCATGGGGGACAGGGGGCGGGATGGCCTACAATGAGCAGTTCTTC.

This chain joins TRBV3-1 (or the pseudogene TRBV3-2) and TRBJ2-1, with 7 bases fitting TRBD2. The CDR3 covers 14 residues. The V and J ends lost 4 bases and 5 bases, in that order; junction bases with no gene match: 5. CDR1 is LGHDT and CDR2 is YNNKEL in the germline V gene (reference sequence). CDR3 residues: CASSRSGEDNEQFF. CDR3 DNA sequence: TGTGCCAGCAGCCGCAGCGGGGAAGACAATGAGCAGTTCTTC.

V usage is TRBV25-1 and J usage is TRBJ2-3; 8 bases fit TRBD2. This CDR3 spans 14 amino acids. Germline CDR1 MGHDK, CDR2 SYGVNS. V shed 4 bases, J shed 0 bases, and the junction held 0 bases outside the gene matches. This CDR3 is CASSASGSTDTQYF. CDR3 in DNA: TGTGCCAGCAGTGCTAGCGGGAGCACAGATACGCAGTATTTT.

This clone was seen just once. The chain uses TRBV9 and TRBJ2-1; D is ambiguous. CDR1 and CDR2 (germline): SGDLS, YYNGEE. Trimming took off 4 bases at V and 9 bases at J, with 14 bases between the two ends. This CDR3 region has 13 residues. CDR3 DNA sequence: TGTGCCAGCAGCCCCCTTCGTGGGGTTGAGCAGTTCTTC. Protein: CASSPLRGVEQFF.

This rearrangement joins TRBV4-2 to TRBJ2-7; TRBD2 is a possible D gene (6 bases). The CDR3 is made up of 15 amino acids. Germline V CDR1 and CDR2: LGHNA, YNFKEQ. V lost 7 bases and J 2 bases, leaving 18 bases between the germline ends. Here the CDR3 DNA reads TGTGCCAGCACACTATCCGGGACTGAGACCTACGAGCAGTACTTC. This codes for CASTLSGTETYEQYF.

This clone has just one count. The V call is TRBV28, the J call TRBJ2-1; D remains unclear. The V and J ends lost 4 bases and 5 bases respectively, with 9 bases between them. Germline CDR1 is MDHEN and CDR2 is SYDVKM. This CDR3 spans 13 amino acids. In DNA form, the CDR3 reads TGTGCCAGCAGTTCCCCCCCTAACAATGAGCAGTTCTTC. Protein product: CASSSPPNNEQFF.

The chain combines TRBV19 with TRBJ2-2; D call uncertain. Germline-derived CDR1 and CDR2 are LNHDA and SQIVND (reference sequence). This CDR3 comprises 14 residues. V was clipped by 5 bases and J by 3 bases, with 10 bases between them. The CDR3 loop is CASSSSLYTGELFF. The CDR3 DNA sequence: TGTGCCAGTAGTTCATCACTTTACACCGGGGAGCTGTTTTTT.

This rearrangement joins TRBV3-1 (or the pseudogene TRBV3-2) to TRBJ1-6; 7 nucleotides line up with TRBD1. Looked up from germline, CDR1 is LGHDT and CDR2 is YNNKEL (reference sequence). The CDR3 length is 17 residues. The V and J ends lost 5 bases and 0 bases, in that order; junction bases with no gene match: 7. The CDR3 sequence: CASSSGRQGSYNSPLHF. The DNA of the CDR3 is TGTGCCAGCAGCTCAGGGCGACAGGGCTCCTATAATTCACCCCTCCACTTT.

The rearrangement joins TRBV25-1 to TRBJ1-6; TRBD1 is a possible D gene (5 bases). Germline V gene sequence: CDR1 MGHDK, CDR2 SYGVNS. Trimming left V 1 base short and J 5 bases short, with 6 bases between. The CDR3 is 14 residues long. As DNA, the CDR3 is TGTGCCAGCAGTGAATGGACAAATAATTCACCCCTCCACTTT. As protein: CASSEWTNNSPLHF.

This rearrangement joins TRBV28 to TRBJ1-1, with unresolved D. The CDR3 loop spans 13 amino acids. CDR1 is MDHEN, CDR2 SYDVKM, per germline. Between the trimmed V and J ends, which lost 2 bases and 11 bases, there was a span of 15 bases. The CDR3 region has the DNA TGTGCCAGCAGTTTAACGATCACAAGGACGGCTTTCTTT. It encodes CASSLTITRTAFF.

V and J are TRBV28 and TRBJ1-6; possible D gene TRBD1, 6 bases. The germline gives CDR1 MDHEN, CDR2 SYDVKM. Trimming cost V 2 bases and J 7 bases, with 9 bases left between them. CDR3 length equals 14 residues. The CDR3: CASSLVQGNSPLHF. The DNA for the CDR3 is TGTGCCAGCAGTTTAGTACAGGGCAATTCACCCCTCCACTTT.

This sequence joins TRBV3-1 (or the pseudogene TRBV3-2) and TRBJ1-2; TRBD1 agrees at 10 bases. CDR1 is LGHDT and CDR2 is YNNKEL in the germline V gene (reference sequence). CDR3 length: 15 amino acids. J gave up 2 bases and V 4 bases, and 4 bases lay outside the gene matches. In DNA form, the CDR3 reads TGTGCCAGCAGCCGCGGACAGGGGGAAAACTATGGCTACACCTTC. Residues: CASSRGQGENYGYTF.

V gene TRBV4-3 combines with J gene TRBJ1-4; no reliable D call. V was shortened by 0 bases and J by 6 bases, with 20 bases between the two germline ends. In germline, CDR1 is LGHNA, CDR2 YSLEER. The CDR3 runs to 18 residues. In nucleotides, the CDR3 is TGCGCCAGCAGCCAAGACCGATCCGCGGTCTGGGCATATGAAAAACTGTTTTTT. Its protein is CASSQDRSAVWAYEKLFF.

This chain uses TRBV7-2 with TRBJ2-4; maybe TRBD2 (6 bases). CDR1 and CDR2 from the germline V gene are SGHTA and FQGNSA. The CDR3 length is 17 residues. Trimming removed 2 bases from V and 1 base from J, with 15 bases in between. In DNA form, the CDR3 reads TGTGCCAGCAGCTTATCGGGCGGGATAAGGGCCAAAAACATTCAGTACTTC. It translates to CASSLSGGIRAKNIQYF.

The chain carries TRBV15 and TRBJ1-6, with D hard to call. CDR1 and CDR2 (germline): LNHNV, YYDKDF (reference sequence). The CDR3 is made up of 18 amino acids. V was pared by 0 bases and J by 5 bases, with 17 bases between. CDR3 coding DNA: TGTGCCACCAGCAGAGATTCGGGAGGGATGATCAATAATTCACCCCTCCACTTT. Translated, it gives CATSRDSGGMINNSPLHF.